This T cell receptor beta chain came from a study of blood T cell repertoires in COVID-19. Study background: Researchers got acute and convalescent COVID-19 samples from the United States, Italy and Spain.

The CDR3 runs 15 residues. The V end lost 0 bases, the J end lost 1 base, and 9 bases lay between the germline ends. Germline assignment: CDR1 LGHNT and CDR2 FRNRAP. Using immunoSEQ multiplex PCR, the repertoire was profiled, and TCRdb retains in-frame clones only, with some absent. The data contain some 100,000 clones, roughly 88% of them seen just once; the ten biggest clones take up about 6.5%. The sequenced material came from peripheral blood. V is TRBV12-5 and J is TRBJ1-1; D remains unclear. The sequence was obtained from a woman aged 55-70 years with acute or convalescent COVID-19. CDR3 DNA sequence: TGTGCTAGTGGTTTGGTACGGTCAGGGAACACTGAAGCTTTCTTT. Residues: CASGLVRSGNTEAFF.